This TCR beta chain is drawn from a study of T cell repertoires in cytomegalovirus infection. Deletions cut 1 base from V and 10 bases from J, with 11 bases between. This CDR3 is 14 amino acids long. TCRdb ran MiXCR on the reads and lists one entry per CDR3 protein. The table shows approximately 1,000,000 distinct CDR3 sequences, with approximately 30% occurring only once. This clonotype has only a few counts. Its antigen is unidentified. Sequenced here: cultured CD8+ T cells from PBMCs, sampled from culture after CMV antigen stimulation. The receptor's source is a human donor in good health (CMV status not recorded). Some clones in this sample may be carry-over from other donors' samples. The rearrangement uses TRBV12-3 or TRBV12-4 and TRBJ1-6; no firm D call. CDR3 sequence: CASSLGGIGSPLHF. DNA for the CDR3: TGTGCCAGCAGTTTAGGGGGAATAGGGTCACCCCTCCACTTT.